A single sample is the source of the 18 T cell receptor beta chains below, sequenced in a study of cytomegalovirus exposure and HLA in healthy donors. The PCR made use of 60 Vbeta and 13 Jbeta primers. Sequenced by immunoSEQ multiplex PCR; TCRdb stores in-frame clones only, minus some. Its clone listing holds about 110,000 clones. The sequenced sample was PBMCs. All receptors come from a man aged 18 to 30 in good health and CMV-seronegative.

V and J are TRBV5-4 and TRBJ2-1; 7 bases align to TRBD1. Germline CDR1 and CDR2: SGHNT and YYREEE (reference sequence). CDR3 size: 14 residues. The V segment lost 0 bases and the J segment 5 bases; nucleotides outside the gene matches: 2. The CDR3 DNA follows: TGTGCCAGCAGCTTGGGAGGGGGCGACAATGAGCAGTTCTTC. Translation gives CASSLGGGDNEQFF.

The chain combines TRBV5-1 with TRBJ1-6; D call uncertain. The CDR3 is 15 residues long. Germline lookup yields CDR1 SGHRS and CDR2 YFSETQ. V was trimmed by 4 bases and J by 10 bases, leaving 18 bases between them. CDR3 region: CASSPEGATASPLHF. CDR3 sequence (DNA): TGCGCCAGCAGCCCGGAGGGCGCGACGGCATCACCCCTCCACTTT. The full variable domain, its missing parts supplied by reference TRBV5-1 and TRBJ1-6, is KAGVTQTPRYLIKTRGQQVTLSCSPISGHRSVSWYQQTPGQGLQFLFEYFSETQRNKGNFPGRFSGRQFSNSRSEMNVSTLELGDSALYLCASSPEGATASPLHFGNGTRLTVT.

The chain couples TRBV9 to TRBJ2-3, with a weak D call TRBD2 (6 bases). The CDR3 has 14 residues. Germline assignment: CDR1 SGDLS and CDR2 YYNGEE. Trimming removed 0 bases from V and 5 bases from J, with 10 bases in between. CDR3: CASSVVGGKDTQYF. The CDR3, as DNA: TGTGCCAGCAGCGTAGTAGGAGGGAAAGATACGCAGTATTTT.

The CDR3 spells CASSQDLPNTEAFF. CDR3 in DNA: TGTGCCAGCAGCCAAGATCTCCCGAACACTGAAGCTTTCTTT. V and J are TRBV14 and TRBJ1-1, with unresolved D. From germline, CDR1 is SGHDN and CDR2 FVKESK. The CDR3 sequence is 14 residues long. The germline V and J ends were trimmed by 0 bases and 1 base, with 6 bases remaining between them.

Worth noting for this clone: The identical CDR3 is also encoded by other nucleotide sequences in the sample. The chain uses TRBV6-1 and TRBJ2-7; a weak D match, TRBD2 (5 bases). Germline CDR1 MNHNS, CDR2 SASEGT. This CDR3 has 13 amino acids. Trimming removed 4 bases at V and 4 bases at J, with 11 bases between. The CDR3 DNA follows: TGTGCCAGCAGTGTAGAACAGCGGTACGAGCAGTACTTC. Its translation is CASSVEQRYEQYF.

This sequence joins TRBV2 and TRBJ1-5; TRBD1 aligns across 7 bases. The J segment lost 0 bases and the V segment lost 6 bases, leaving 5 bases of the junction unmatched. The CDR3 has 15 amino acids. In germline, CDR1 is SNHLY, CDR2 FYNNEI. The CDR3 spells CASSGQDHSNQPQHF. In DNA, the CDR3 is TGTGCCAGCAGCGGACAGGACCATAGCAATCAGCCCCAGCATTTT.

V is TRBV5-1 and J is TRBJ1-3; D is possibly TRBD1 (6 bases). The germline V and J ends were trimmed by 3 bases and 0 bases, with 10 bases remaining between them. The CDR3 extends over 15 amino acids. Germline V gene lookup returns CDR1 SGHRS and CDR2 YFSETQ. CDR3 nucleotide sequence: TGCGCCAGCAGCTCGGACAGCGGCTCTGGAAACACCATATATTTT. It translates to CASSSDSGSGNTIYF.

The chain recombines TRBV6-5 with TRBJ1-6; 8 nucleotides align to TRBD1. CDR1 is MNHEY and CDR2 is SVGAGI in the germline V gene. This CDR3 is 15 amino acids long. V lost 5 bases to trimming and J lost 10 bases; unmatched junction nucleotides: 10. The CDR3, as DNA: TGTGCCAGCAGTCGACCCCAGGGGGCGGAATCACCCCTCCACTTT. It codes for CASSRPQGAESPLHF.

The chain couples TRBV11-2 to TRBJ1-3, with TRBD1 matching 7 bases. J was trimmed by 5 bases and V by 2 bases; bases with no gene match: 12. Germline CDR1 reads SGHAT; CDR2 reads FQNNGV. The CDR3 is made up of 17 amino acids. The CDR3 protein is CASSLNWGAGGRNTIYF. The CDR3 bases are TGTGCCAGCAGCTTAAATTGGGGAGCAGGGGGACGAAACACCATATATTTT. The complete variable domain, with remaining parts taken from reference TRBV11-2 and TRBJ1-3, reads EAGVAQSPRYKIIEKRQSVAFWCNPISGHATLYWYQQILGQGPKLLIQFQNNGVVDDSQLPKDRFSAERLKGVDSTLKIQPAKLEDSAVYLCASSLNWGAGGRNTIYFGEGSWLTVV.

The chain joins TRBV2 to TRBJ2-5; TRBD2 aligns across 9 bases. Germline CDR1 and CDR2: SNHLY and FYNNEI. J lost 5 bases, V lost 4 bases, and 2 bases had no gene match. The CDR3 contains 13 residues. CDR3 loop: CASSGLAGETQYF. The CDR3 bases are TGTGCCAGCAGTGGCCTAGCGGGGGAGACCCAGTACTTC.

The chain joins TRBV5-1 to TRBJ2-1, with 8 bases identical to TRBD2. The germline V gene has CDR1 SGHRS and CDR2 YFSETQ. This CDR3 is 16 amino acids long. Unmatched junction bases numbered 7, after V lost 5 bases and J lost 0 bases. The CDR3 coding sequence is TGCGCCAGCAGGCTAGGTACTAGCGGCTCCTACAATGAGCAGTTCTTC. Translated, it gives CASRLGTSGSYNEQFF. The full variable domain, completed using reference TRBV5-1 and TRBJ2-1, is KAGVTQTPRYLIKTRGQQVTLSCSPISGHRSVSWYQQTPGQGLQFLFEYFSETQRNKGNFPGRFSGRQFSNSRSEMNVSTLELGDSALYLCASRLGTSGSYNEQFFGPGTRLTVL.

The chain combines TRBV10-1 with TRBJ2-7, with 10 nucleotides matching TRBD1. CDR1 is WNHNN and CDR2 is SYGVQD in the germline V gene (reference sequence). J gave up 1 base and V 5 bases, and 11 bases lay outside the gene matches. This CDR3 is 17 amino acids long. The CDR3 loop is CASSSGQGNVASYEQYF. CDR3 in DNA: TGCGCCAGCAGTTCGGGACAGGGGAACGTTGCGTCCTACGAGCAGTACTTC.

V and J are TRBV9 and TRBJ1-3; D remains unclear. Germline V gene lookup returns CDR1 SGDLS and CDR2 YYNGEE. Trimming took 7 bases from V and 3 from J, leaving 14 bases between them. CDR3 size: 14 residues. CDR3 protein: CASGGGSHGNTIYF. The CDR3 DNA follows: TGTGCCAGCGGTGGAGGCTCTCATGGAAACACCATATATTTT.

V usage is TRBV18 and J usage is TRBJ1-1; 7 bases are shared with TRBD1. V lost 1 base, J lost 5 bases, and 4 bases stayed unmatched. Looked up from germline, CDR1 is KGHSH and CDR2 is LQKENI. The CDR3 runs to 14 residues. The CDR3: CASSPQGARTEAFF. CDR3 DNA: TGTGCCAGCTCACCACAGGGGGCGCGTACTGAAGCTTTCTTT.

The genes are TRBV4-1 and TRBJ1-3, with 10 nucleotides matching TRBD1. Germline V lookup: CDR1 MGHRA, CDR2 YSYEKL. This CDR3 contains 17 residues. The V and J ends lost 2 bases and 5 bases, in that order; junction bases with no gene match: 9. The CDR3 DNA follows: TGCGCCAGCAGCCAAACCACGACAGGGGGCGTTAGAAACACCATATATTTT. Amino acids: CASSQTTTGGVRNTIYF.

The chain carries TRBV15 and TRBJ2-3; 8 bases line up with TRBD1. The CDR3 contains 13 residues. Germline V gene data show CDR1 as LNHNV and CDR2 as YYDKDF (reference sequence). V lost 8 bases, J lost 1 base, and 2 bases stayed unmatched. The CDR3 coding sequence is TGTGCCACCGAGGGACAGGGCACAGATACGCAGTATTTT. Translation gives CATEGQGTDTQYF.

The chain links TRBV18 to TRBJ1-6, with D unclear. The CDR3 consists of 14 residues. CDR1 is KGHSH and CDR2 is LQKENI in the germline V gene. V dropped 9 bases and J dropped 0 bases, with 9 bases sitting between them. CDR3 amino acids: CASSASSYNSPLHF. The CDR3 nucleotides are TGTGCCAGTAGCGCGAGCTCCTATAATTCACCCCTCCACTTT. Full variable domain (missing parts from reference TRBV18 and TRBJ1-6): NAGVMQNPRHLVRRRGQEARLRCSPMKGHSHVYWYRQLPEEGLKFMVYLQKENIIDESGMPKERFSAEFPKEGPSILRIQQVVRGDSAAYFCASSASSYNSPLHFGNGTRLTVT.

The CDR3 DNA reads TGTGCCAGCAGCTTGGGGTTTCGGACGGGAGCGCACCACGAGCAGTACTTC. Translation: CASSLGFRTGAHHEQYF. J is TRBJ2-7 and V is TRBV5-4, with D possibly being TRBD2 (6 bases). From germline, CDR1 is SGHNT and CDR2 YYREEE (reference sequence). The CDR3 has 17 residues. Trimming took 0 bases from V and 5 from J, leaving 21 bases between them. Full variable domain (missing parts from reference TRBV5-4 and TRBJ2-7): ETGVTQSPTHLIKTRGQQVTLRCSSQSGHNTVSWYQQALGQGPQFIFQYYREEENGRGNFPPRFSGLQFPNYSSELNVNALELDDSALYLCASSLGFRTGAHHEQYFGPGTRLTVT.